The 23 T cell receptor beta chains given below trace back to one sample, sequenced in a study of CXCR3-negative and CXCR3-positive naive CD8 T cells. Libraries of TRB cDNA were made by 5' RACE and carried UMIs. Using the 5' RACE reads, TCRdb records one entry per CDR3 protein without DNA. Here the sample table reports 8,500 to 10,000 distinct CDR3 sequences. The sequenced sample consisted of naive CXCR3- CD8+ T cells from blood. The sample's subset: CD45RO-CCR7+CD27+CD95- naive CD8+ T cells lacking CXCR3 (TNR3-). Receptor source: a human donor in good health. Some clones in this sample may be carry-over from other donors' samples.

The V call is TRBV29-1, the J call TRBJ2-7; TCRdb's D gene call, TRBD2, goes unchecked for lack of DNA. This CDR3 is 14 amino acids long. The germline V gene encodes CDR1 SQVTM and CDR2 ANQGSEA. CDR3 sequence: CSVEVSGRVYEQYF.

V is TRBV29-1 and J is TRBJ2-1. Germline V gene lookup returns CDR1 SQVTM and CDR2 ANQGSEA. CDR3 length: 13 residues. CDR3 sequence: CSCLAASYNEQFF.

This clonotype registers medium-sized by frequency. The chain is built from TRBV12-3 or TRBV12-4 and TRBJ2-1. CDR3 length: 15 amino acids. The CDR3 loop is CASSSAGYSYNEQFF.

V gene TRBV11-2 combines with J gene TRBJ2-3; checking the TCRdb D call of TRBD1 is not possible without DNA. Germline V gives CDR1 SGHAT, CDR2 FQNNGV. CDR3 size: 15 residues. The CDR3 region is CASSRTGLSTDTQYF.

V usage is TRBV9 and J usage is TRBJ2-7. The germline CDR1 and CDR2 sequences are SGDLS and YYNGEE. The CDR3 extends over 11 amino acids. The CDR3 is CASGSSYEQYF.

This chain uses TRBV15 with TRBJ1-1. This CDR3 is 15 amino acids long. Germline V gene sequence: CDR1 LNHNV, CDR2 YYDKDF (reference sequence). The CDR3 sequence: CATSSTSQLNTEAFF. Drawing the rest from reference TRBV15 and TRBJ1-1, the complete variable domain is DAMVIQNPRYQVTQFGKPVTLSCSQTLNHNVMYWYQQKSSQAPKLLFHYYDKDFNNEADTPDNFQSRRPNTSFCFLDIRSPGLGDTAMYLCATSSTSQLNTEAFFGQGTRLTVV.

V is TRBV29-1 and J is TRBJ2-1; TCRdb gives TRBD2 as the D gene, but with no DNA this cannot be confirmed. The CDR3 extends over 17 amino acids. The V gene's germline CDR1 is SQVTM and CDR2 ANQGSEA. CDR3 region: CSVEAPSSGSFYNEQFF.

Its frequency marks this clonotype as medium-sized. The chain carries TRBV28 and TRBJ1-1; TCRdb indicates TRBD1, and absent DNA this call remains unverified. The germline V gene has CDR1 MDHEN and CDR2 SYDVKM. This CDR3 has 13 residues. CDR3 residues: CASSPGEWVEAFF.

This clonotype counts as medium-sized by frequency. The genes are TRBV20-1 and TRBJ1-1; absent DNA, TCRdb's TRBD1 call cannot be checked. The germline V gene has CDR1 DFQATT and CDR2 SNEGSKA (reference sequence). The CDR3 has 14 residues. Here the CDR3 reads CSARDRGRVTEAFF.

The rearrangement joins TRBV5-5 to TRBJ2-3; TCRdb lists TRBD2, though no DNA is available to test this call. This CDR3 has 16 residues. CDR1 and CDR2 (germline): SGHKS, YYEKEE (reference sequence). CDR3 amino acids: CASSLTGGLPTDTQYF.

The V and J genes are TRBV11-1 and TRBJ2-1; TCRdb calls TRBD2, which cannot be checked without DNA. The germline V gene encodes CDR1 SGHAT and CDR2 FQDESV (reference sequence). The CDR3 consists of 16 residues. The CDR3 is CASSSQGLAGINEQFF. Drawing the rest from reference TRBV11-1 and TRBJ2-1, the complete variable domain is EAEVAQSPRYKITEKSQAVAFWCDPISGHATLYWYRQILGQGPELLVQFQDESVVDDSQLPKDRFSAERLKGVDSTLKIQPAELGDSAMYLCASSSQGLAGINEQFFGPGTRLTVL.

The chain uses TRBV15 and TRBJ1-2; the TCRdb D gene call, TRBD1, has no DNA to confirm it. Germline values: CDR1 LNHNV, CDR2 YYDKDF (reference sequence). The CDR3 totals 11 residues. CDR3 amino acids: CATGTGYGYTF.

The rearrangement links TRBV6-2 or TRBV6-3 to TRBJ2-1; TCRdb's D call of TRBD1 is untestable without DNA. This CDR3 comprises 15 residues. Germline V gene sequence: CDR1 MNHEY, CDR2 SVGEGT. The CDR3 sequence: CASESVQGTYNEQFF.

The chain carries TRBV5-1 and TRBJ2-2; TCRdb picks TRBD1, but there is no DNA to check that call. Per germline, CDR1 SGHRS and CDR2 YFSETQ. This CDR3 region has 15 residues. CDR3: CASSFRQDHTGELFF.

The chain combines TRBV27 with TRBJ2-7; TCRdb names TRBD1, which stays unverified in the absence of DNA. The CDR3 runs 14 residues. Germline values: CDR1 MNHEY, CDR2 SMNVEV (reference sequence). The CDR3 loop is CASSSGTDGYEQYF.

The chain couples TRBV20-1 to TRBJ1-1. The CDR3 is 13 amino acids. CDR1 and CDR2 (germline): DFQATT, SNEGSKA (reference sequence). The CDR3 spells CSARVSGSTEAFF.

In terms of frequency, this clonotype is medium-sized. V and J are TRBV5-4 and TRBJ1-1. There are 12 residues in the CDR3. Germline assignment: CDR1 SGHNT and CDR2 YYREEE (reference sequence). The CDR3 reads CASSYADTEAFF.

According to its frequency, this clonotype is medium-sized (0.01 to 0.1%). The rearrangement links TRBV12-3 or TRBV12-4 to TRBJ2-1; TCRdb's D gene call, TRBD2, goes unchecked for lack of DNA. The CDR3 runs to 14 residues. The CDR3 spells CASSGGLAGDEQFF.

Measured by frequency, this clonotype is medium-sized. The rearrangement links TRBV21-1 to TRBJ1-6; the D call of TRBD1 rests on TCRdb alone, since no DNA is present to check it. TRBV21-1 is recorded as a pseudogene. The CDR3 extends over 16 amino acids. The CDR3 reads CASRRRQGISNSPLHF.

This chain uses TRBV16 with TRBJ1-1. The CDR3 runs 14 residues. CDR1 and CDR2 from the germline V gene are KGHSY and FQNENV. This CDR3 is CASSQSNSATEAFF.

By frequency, this clonotype is medium-sized. The J gene is TRBJ2-1, the V gene TRBV13; TCRdb's D call of TRBD2 is untestable without DNA. The CDR3 loop spans 16 amino acids. In germline, CDR1 is PRHDT, CDR2 FYEKMQ (reference sequence). The CDR3 spells CASSLTAGGNYNEQFF.

The chain couples TRBV29-1 to TRBJ1-2; the TCRdb call, TRBD1, lacks DNA for checking. Germline CDR1 SQVTM, CDR2 ANQGSEA. The CDR3 totals 12 residues. CDR3 sequence reads: CSVESPLYGYTF.

The J gene is TRBJ2-1, the V gene TRBV29-1; TCRdb names TRBD2, which stays unverified in the absence of DNA. Looked up from germline, CDR1 is SQVTM and CDR2 is ANQGSEA. The CDR3 loop spans 12 amino acids. This CDR3 reads CSVATSNNEQFF.